What follows is one T cell receptor beta chain and its context. No antigen is known for it. Profiled with immunoSEQ multiplex PCR; TCRdb holds only in-frame clones, not every one. This sample has approximately 20,000 clones; roughly three quarters occur once, and the top ten carry roughly 14%. V shed 0 bases and J shed 5 bases, with 19 bases lying between them. CDR1 and CDR2 from the germline V gene are MGHRA and YSYEKL. The CDR3 covers 17 residues. These data belong to a study of T cell clonotyping in hematopoietic cell transplantation. Broader study findings: Higher Inverse Simpson Index values in graft donor and pretransplant recipient predicted broader posttransplant TCR diversity. CD4 and CD8 repertoire contributions could not be separated without sorting. After transplant, recipient diversity fell while pathologically expanded clonotypes grew through day 180. Few recipient clonotypes overlapped donors; over 97% were de novo at given depth.

The source of this sequence is a man aged 55 to 70 in good health. Some clones in this sample may be carry-over from other donors' samples. V usage is TRBV4-1 and J usage is TRBJ1-2, with a weak D call TRBD1 (5 bases). The sample consisted of peripheral blood mononuclear cells. DNA of the CDR3: TGCGCCAGCAGCCAAGATCCGGCGCAGGGCTCCTTATATGGCTACACCTTC. Translation gives CASSQDPAQGSLYGYTF.